This T cell receptor (beta chain) was sequenced in a study of blood T cell repertoires in COVID-19. For the study at large: The United States, Italy and Spain provided the acute and convalescent COVID-19 samples. Nucleic acid was either cDNA or gDNA, and it came from T cells, B-cell-depleted T cells, or PBMCs.

V was trimmed by 1 base and J by 3 bases, leaving 10 bases between them. The CDR3 consists of 15 residues. CDR1 is SGHTA, CDR2 FQGNSA, per germline. Per the authors' pipeline: Estimates of nucleated cell counts were drawn from the amplification of reference gene primers. Sequenced by immunoSEQ multiplex PCR; TCRdb stores in-frame clones only, minus some. V and J calls plus clone size are reproduced from that table; the DNA served to infer D and trimming. The sample carries about 360,000 clones, about 88% recorded once. The V gene is TRBV7-2, the J gene TRBJ1-5, with D perhaps TRBD1 (6 bases). Sequenced input: peripheral blood. This receptor was taken from a human donor in a cohort sampled during active COVID-19. The CDR3 DNA follows: TGTGCCAGCAGCTTAGTTGGACAGAACAATCAGCCCCAGCATTTT. Its protein is CASSLVGQNNQPQHF.